Listed below are T cell receptor beta chains from one sample, sequenced in a study of monozygotic twins with inflammatory bowel disease. TCRdb reprocessed the 5' RACE reads and reports one entry per CDR3 protein, with no DNA. Its listing shows approximately 160,000 distinct CDR3 sequences. Sample: blood. Receptor source: a human donor with ulcerative colitis or Crohn's disease, or a healthy co-twin of an affected twin (not recorded which). The CDR3 runs from the conserved cysteine through the conserved F or W. Each record gives: V gene, J gene, CDR3 protein.

v_gene: TRBV7-2
j_gene: TRBJ1-2
CDR3aa: CASSLVVLGSYGYTF

v_gene: TRBV7-2
j_gene: TRBJ2-7
CDR3aa: CASSSTTGSYEQYF

v_gene: TRBV7-6
j_gene: TRBJ1-1
CDR3aa: CASSARSNTEAFF

v_gene: TRBV7-9
j_gene: TRBJ2-7
CDR3aa: CASSPNSLEQYF

v_gene: TRBV20-1
j_gene: TRBJ1-2
CDR3aa: CSARDFVRVLANYGYTF

v_gene: TRBV21-1
j_gene: TRBJ1-2
CDR3aa: CASSKAKAGDGYTF

v_gene: TRBV11-2
j_gene: TRBJ1-6
CDR3aa: CASSLAPGGPYHRLHF

v_gene: TRBV5-1
j_gene: TRBJ2-1
CDR3aa: CASSRTGQGATQYNEQFF

v_gene: TRBV6-5
j_gene: TRBJ1-1
CDR3aa: CASSYSYRINTEAFF

v_gene: TRBV27
j_gene: TRBJ2-7
CDR3aa: CASSPSRLAGGPGFGEQYF

v_gene: TRBV14
j_gene: TRBJ2-7
CDR3aa: CASSQGPEQYF

v_gene: TRBV12-3/TRBV12-4
j_gene: TRBJ2-1
CDR3aa: CASSFSGGGDEQFF

v_gene: TRBV7-2
j_gene: TRBJ2-7
CDR3aa: CASSLLRWGYASYEQYF

v_gene: TRBV2
j_gene: TRBJ1-5
CDR3aa: CASSREGNQPQHF

v_gene: TRBV5-6
j_gene: TRBJ2-5
CDR3aa: CASSLTRSQETQYF

v_gene: TRBV20-1
j_gene: TRBJ2-1
CDR3aa: CSAVDSGNTYNEQFF

v_gene: TRBV20-1
j_gene: TRBJ2-7
CDR3aa: CSAPGLAYEQYF

v_gene: TRBV5-6
j_gene: TRBJ2-5
CDR3aa: CASSSERLVPQETQYF

v_gene: TRBV10-3
j_gene: TRBJ2-1
CDR3aa: CATSLAGEGDEQFF

v_gene: TRBV7-2
j_gene: TRBJ1-2
CDR3aa: CASSPRQGNGYTF

v_gene: TRBV7-2
j_gene: TRBJ2-7
CDR3aa: CASSPGTSTLYEQYF

v_gene: TRBV15
j_gene: TRBJ2-3
CDR3aa: CATSFVGFTDTQYF

v_gene: TRBV12-3/TRBV12-4
j_gene: TRBJ2-1
CDR3aa: CASSPRTSYNEQFF

v_gene: TRBV5-1
j_gene: TRBJ2-5
CDR3aa: CASSLSSGQETQYF

v_gene: TRBV7-9
j_gene: TRBJ1-1
CDR3aa: CASSLQQSNTEAFF

v_gene: TRBV28
j_gene: TRBJ2-6
CDR3aa: CASSPGTGGSGANVLTF

v_gene: TRBV29-1
j_gene: TRBJ1-2
CDR3aa: CSVEDDRGPYGYTF

v_gene: TRBV12-3/TRBV12-4
j_gene: TRBJ1-2
CDR3aa: CASSTGAGYTF

v_gene: TRBV9
j_gene: TRBJ2-7
CDR3aa: CASSVDRSHEQYF

v_gene: TRBV5-1
j_gene: TRBJ2-7
CDR3aa: CASSLAEREEQYF

v_gene: TRBV11-2
j_gene: TRBJ2-3
CDR3aa: CASSLEPTDTQYF

v_gene: TRBV7-2
j_gene: TRBJ2-7
CDR3aa: CASSSLEGPYEQYF

v_gene: TRBV12-3/TRBV12-4
j_gene: TRBJ1-3
CDR3aa: CASSLSGLAPGNTIYF

v_gene: TRBV20-1
j_gene: TRBJ2-1
CDR3aa: CSANGPTSGIYNEQFF

v_gene: TRBV3-1
j_gene: TRBJ2-7
CDR3aa: CASSQLAGYEQYF

v_gene: TRBV9
j_gene: TRBJ1-1
CDR3aa: CASSVGPKGQGAREAFF

v_gene: TRBV6-5
j_gene: TRBJ2-4
CDR3aa: CASSPDILGKNIQYF

v_gene: TRBV11-2
j_gene: TRBJ2-7
CDR3aa: CASSYGPATSYEQYF

v_gene: TRBV13
j_gene: TRBJ1-1
CDR3aa: CASSWENTEAFF

v_gene: TRBV7-7
j_gene: TRBJ2-2
CDR3aa: CASSIGQNTGELFF

v_gene: TRBV12-3/TRBV12-4
j_gene: TRBJ1-1
CDR3aa: CASNPFGEESAFF

v_gene: TRBV3-1
j_gene: TRBJ1-1
CDR3aa: CASTSGFWGATEAFF

v_gene: TRBV27
j_gene: TRBJ2-3
CDR3aa: CASSFSGGYTDTQYF

v_gene: TRBV12-5
j_gene: TRBJ1-2
CDR3aa: CASGLADRNYGYTF

v_gene: TRBV5-4
j_gene: TRBJ2-1
CDR3aa: CASSFVNRENEQFF

v_gene: TRBV12-3/TRBV12-4
j_gene: TRBJ2-1
CDR3aa: CASSLGSLAVYNEQFF